The entry below describes one TCR beta chain. Its antigen is not identified. The CDR3 has 17 residues. V was trimmed by 0 bases and J by 3 bases, leaving 15 bases between them. CDR1 LGHNA and CDR2 YSLEER come from the germline V gene. A multiplex PCR was run with 60 Vbeta primers and 13 Jbeta primers. The table came from immunoSEQ multiplex PCR; TCRdb's copy has only in-frame clones and leaves some out. The table records fewer than 150,000 clones, roughly four fifths of them present only once. The data originate from a study of cytomegalovirus exposure and HLA in healthy donors. Study background: Previous work identified 90 million to 130 million unique TCR beta sequences from around 170 million T cells. Study observations and caveats: Cytomegalovirus-associated TCR beta chains were listed, numbering more than 150.

The sample was PBMCs. The chain recombines TRBV4-3 with TRBJ2-1, with D perhaps matching TRBD1 (6 bases). This sequence was found in a man aged 25 to 40 in good health and CMV-seronegative. The CDR3 here is CASSQDLGQGNYNEQFF. CDR3 coding DNA: TGCGCCAGCAGCCAAGATCTAGGGCAGGGGAACTACAATGAGCAGTTCTTC.